The 9 T cell receptor beta chains reported below all come from one sample, sequenced in a study of OX40 agonist ivuxolimab in advanced cancers. Libraries were prepared by immunoSEQ multiplex PCR; TCRdb keeps only in-frame clonotypes and omits some of them. The table has around 72,000 clones, roughly 89% seen once. The material was CD4+ or CD8+ T cells sorted from blood, obtained in a trial of the OX40 agonist ivuxolimab. The receptors were sampled from an adult with an advanced solid tumor such as melanoma, head and neck, liver or kidney cancer.

J is TRBJ2-5 and V is TRBV11-2; TRBD1 agrees at 10 bases. The CDR3 has 17 residues. Germline CDR1 is SGHAT and CDR2 is FQNNGV. V gave up 3 bases and J gave up 2 bases; unmatched junction bases: 9. CDR3 nucleotide sequence: TGTGCCAGCAGCTTCCTAGGGGACAGGGGAGGACAAGAGACCCAGTACTTC. Its protein is CASSFLGDRGGQETQYF.

This CDR3 is CASSIGGAPYEQYF. The CDR3 bases are TGTGCCAGCAGCATAGGAGGGGCGCCGTACGAGCAGTACTTC. V usage is TRBV11-2 and J usage is TRBJ2-7; a possible D gene is TRBD2 (6 bases). Germline V lookup: CDR1 SGHAT, CDR2 FQNNGV. Trimming removed 5 bases at V and 4 bases at J, with 15 bases between. The CDR3 contains 14 residues.

This clone has just one count. This chain connects TRBV18 to TRBJ1-4; D uncertain. CDR1 and CDR2 from the germline V gene are KGHSH and LQKENI. The V end was cut by 3 bases, the J end by 3 bases, with 11 bases between. This CDR3 region has 15 residues. CDR3 in DNA: TGTGCCAGCTCACCCCTCGACGGCTCTAATGAAAAACTGTTTTTT. Translated, it gives CASSPLDGSNEKLFF.

The chain employs TRBV5-6 and TRBJ2-1; D not certain. This CDR3 contains 14 residues. Deletions cut 2 bases from V and 5 bases from J, with 11 bases between. Germline CDR1 reads SGHDT; CDR2 reads YYEEEE. CDR3 loop: CASSFLGRDNEQFF. The DNA for the CDR3 is TGTGCCAGCAGCTTCCTCGGACGAGACAATGAGCAGTTCTTC.

The chain is built from TRBV5-4 and TRBJ1-2; D remains ambiguous. The CDR3 runs 13 residues. Trimming pared 3 bases from V and 4 bases from J, leaving 10 bases between. Germline assignment: CDR1 SGHNT and CDR2 YYREEE (reference sequence). CDR3 nucleotide sequence: TGTGCCAGCAGCTCCCCGGACGTCTATGGCTACACCTTC. It encodes CASSSPDVYGYTF.

The gene calls are TRBV6-5 and TRBJ1-2; D is unresolved. The CDR3 spans 13 residues. V was trimmed by 5 bases and J by 0 bases, leaving 7 bases between them. Germline V lookup: CDR1 MNHEY, CDR2 SVGAGI. CDR3 in amino acids: CASSHRANYGYTF. The CDR3 nucleotides are TGTGCCAGCAGTCATAGAGCTAACTATGGCTACACCTTC.

V usage is TRBV7-9 and J usage is TRBJ2-4; 8 positions match TRBD1. This CDR3 comprises 16 residues. Looked up from germline, CDR1 is SEHNR and CDR2 is FQNEAQ (reference sequence). Losses at the gene ends were 1 base for V and 7 bases for J; bases not matched to a gene: 9. The CDR3 DNA reads as TGTGCCAGCAGCTTAGGATACCCAGGGGGCGGGAACATTCAGTACTTC. Translated, it gives CASSLGYPGGGNIQYF.

The genes are TRBV5-6 and TRBJ1-5; TRBD1 might be the D (5 bases). The CDR3 totals 15 residues. Trimming cost V 4 bases and J 2 bases, with 13 bases left between them. CDR1 is SGHDT and CDR2 is YYEEEE in the germline V gene. CDR3 sequence reads: CASSAGGAGNQPQHF. The CDR3 coding sequence is TGTGCCAGCAGCGCCGGCGGGGCAGGCAATCAGCCCCAGCATTTT.

The CDR3 is CASSLKRGTDTQYF. CDR3 nucleotides: TGTGCCAGCAGCTTGAAGCGGGGAACAGATACGCAGTATTTT. The rearrangement uses TRBV5-4 and TRBJ2-3; 7 nucleotides agree with TRBD2. Per the germline V gene, CDR1 is SGHNT and CDR2 is YYREEE (reference sequence). V lost 1 base to trimming and J lost 3 bases; unmatched junction nucleotides: 2. The CDR3 totals 14 residues. The full variable domain, its missing parts supplied by reference TRBV5-4 and TRBJ2-3, is ETGVTQSPTHLIKTRGQQVTLRCSSQSGHNTVSWYQQALGQGPQFIFQYYREEENGRGNFPPRFSGLQFPNYSSELNVNALELDDSALYLCASSLKRGTDTQYFGPGTRLTVL.